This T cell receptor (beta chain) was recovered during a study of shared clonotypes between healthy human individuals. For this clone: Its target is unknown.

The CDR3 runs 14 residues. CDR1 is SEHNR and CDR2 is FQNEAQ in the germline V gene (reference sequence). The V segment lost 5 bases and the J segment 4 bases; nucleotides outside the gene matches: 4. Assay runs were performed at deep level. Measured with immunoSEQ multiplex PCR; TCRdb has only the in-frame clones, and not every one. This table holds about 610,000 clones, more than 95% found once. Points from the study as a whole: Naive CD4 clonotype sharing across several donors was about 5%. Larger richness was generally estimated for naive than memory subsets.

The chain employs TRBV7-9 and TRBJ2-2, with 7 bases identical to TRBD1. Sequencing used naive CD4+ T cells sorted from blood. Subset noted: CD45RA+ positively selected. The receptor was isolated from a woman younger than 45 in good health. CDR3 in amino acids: CASSPGTVTGELFF. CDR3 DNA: TGTGCCAGCAGCCCAGGGACAGTCACCGGGGAGCTGTTTTTT.